These 31 T cell receptor beta chains came from one sample sequenced in a study of shared clonotypes between healthy human individuals. This table comes from immunoSEQ multiplex PCR, and its TCRdb copy is limited to in-frame clones, with some not included. Here the sample spans approximately 530,000 clones, 90% to 96% being singletons. The specimen was naive CD4+ T cells sorted from blood. Described subset: CD45RA+ positively selected. These receptors were collected from a woman in her 30s in good health.

The chain uses TRBV6-1 and TRBJ2-1; 11 bases agree with TRBD2. This CDR3 contains 14 residues. Looked up from germline, CDR1 is MNHNS and CDR2 is SASEGT. V was clipped by 7 bases and J by 3 bases; unmatched bases: 2. The CDR3 region has the DNA TGTGCCAGCACCGGGACTAGCGGCTACAATGAGCAGTTCTTC. Translated, it gives CASTGTSGYNEQFF.

The chain carries TRBV28 and TRBJ2-3, with a weak D call TRBD1 (6 bases). CDR1 is MDHEN and CDR2 is SYDVKM in the germline V gene. CDR3 size: 18 residues. Trimming took 5 bases from V and 2 from J, leaving 23 bases between them. The CDR3 loop reads CASSPMRQARLFTDTQYF. The CDR3 DNA is TGTGCCAGCAGTCCGATGAGACAGGCCAGACTGTTCACAGATACGCAGTATTTT.

Of note for this clone: One end of the junction does not line up with germline, which may come from a read error. Other DNA sequences in the sample encode the same CDR3. The CDR3 loop is CASSLAGGSYEQYF. The CDR3 bases are TGTGCCAGCAGCCTAGCGGGAGGCTCCTACGAGCAGTACTTC. This chain uses TRBV7-6 with TRBJ2-7; 11 bases align to TRBD2. Germline lookup yields CDR1 SGHVS and CDR2 FNYEAQ. This CDR3 contains 14 residues.

V is TRBV7-8 and J is TRBJ2-1, with 7 bases identical to TRBD2. Per germline, CDR1 SGHVS and CDR2 FQNEAQ. There are 15 residues in the CDR3. The V gene end was trimmed by 5 bases and the J gene end by 5 bases; junction bases not matched to a gene: 9. The CDR3 is CASSVNWRENNEQFF. The DNA for the CDR3 is TGTGCCAGCAGCGTCAACTGGCGGGAGAACAATGAGCAGTTCTTC.

The gene calls are TRBV5-5 and TRBJ1-1; TRBD1 aligns across 10 bases. The CDR3 totals 13 residues. The V gene end was trimmed by 7 bases and the J gene end by 3 bases; junction bases not matched to a gene: 3. Germline assignment: CDR1 SGHKS and CDR2 YYEKEE (reference sequence). In DNA, the CDR3 is TGTGCCAGCCACGGACAGGGGGACACTGAAGCTTTCTTT. Translation gives CASHGQGDTEAFF.

CDR3 loop: CASREWGSNQPQHF. CDR3 in DNA: TGTGCCAGCAGGGAGTGGGGTAGCAATCAGCCCCAGCATTTT. This chain links TRBV6-5 with TRBJ1-5; no clear D. Germline V gene data show CDR1 as MNHEY and CDR2 as SVGAGI. V was pared by 6 bases and J by 0 bases, with 9 bases between. CDR3 length: 14 amino acids.

This chain joins TRBV28 and TRBJ2-7; a possible D gene is TRBD1 (6 bases). The V end lost 3 bases, the J end lost 3 bases, and 12 bases lay between the germline ends. Looked up from germline, CDR1 is MDHEN and CDR2 is SYDVKM. The CDR3 covers 14 residues. The CDR3 reads CASSLMDSRYEQYF. As DNA, the CDR3 is TGTGCCAGCAGTTTGATGGACAGCCGCTACGAGCAGTACTTC.

The chain couples TRBV9 to TRBJ1-2, with no clear D. The CDR3 is 13 amino acids. Between the trimmed V and J ends, which lost 4 bases and 4 bases, there was a span of 11 bases. Germline assignment: CDR1 SGDLS and CDR2 YYNGEE. This CDR3 is CASSTSTVYGYTF. Here the CDR3 DNA reads TGTGCCAGCAGCACTTCGACGGTCTATGGCTACACCTTC.

As for this clone: The same CDR3 also results from other DNA sequences found in this sample. The chain employs TRBV9 and TRBJ2-1; 13 bases agree with TRBD2. The V and J ends lost 2 bases and 0 bases, in that order; junction bases with no gene match: 2. Germline V CDR1 and CDR2: SGDLS, YYNGEE. CDR3 length: 17 amino acids. In nucleotides, the CDR3 is TGTGCCAGCAGCGTGGGACTAGCGGGAAGCTCCTACAATGAGCAGTTCTTC. Translating it yields CASSVGLAGSSYNEQFF.

The chain uses TRBV27 and TRBJ2-2; D possibly corresponds to TRBD2 (5 bases). Trimming shortened V by 4 bases and J by 5 bases, and 17 bases separated the two germline ends. CDR1 MNHEY and CDR2 SMNVEV come from the germline V gene (reference sequence). This CDR3 contains 16 residues. In DNA form, the CDR3 reads TGTGCCAGCAGTTCCCTCTCCAGCGGTTGGACCGGGGAGCTGTTTTTT. It encodes CASSSLSSGWTGELFF.

This sequence joins TRBV9 and TRBJ2-1, with a possible D match to TRBD2 (6 bases). CDR1 SGDLS and CDR2 YYNGEE come from the germline V gene. Trimming shortened V by 0 bases and J by 5 bases, and 15 bases separated the two germline ends. The CDR3 is made up of 16 amino acids. For the CDR3, the DNA is TGTGCCAGCAGCGTAGCCCCAGCGGGCCTAAACAATGAGCAGTTCTTC. Protein product: CASSVAPAGLNNEQFF.

The rearrangement uses TRBV30 and TRBJ2-7, with D perhaps TRBD1 (5 bases). There are 13 residues in the CDR3. CDR1 is GTSNPN and CDR2 is SVGIG in the germline V gene (reference sequence). Trimming removed 1 base at V and 7 bases at J, with 14 bases between. CDR3 DNA sequence: TGTGCCTGGAGTGACAGGAGCTCGGGTGAGCAGTACTTC. Translated: CAWSDRSSGEQYF.

The chain combines TRBV29-1 with TRBJ1-1, with 8 bases identical to TRBD1. The CDR3 covers 14 residues. Trimming at V came to 6 bases and at J to 2 bases, leaving 8 bases not matched to a gene. Germline CDR1 reads SQVTM; CDR2 reads ANQGSEA. CDR3 sequence: CSVTGVGANTEAFF. The CDR3 nucleotides are TGCAGCGTGACAGGGGTAGGGGCAAACACTGAAGCTTTCTTT.

The chain recombines TRBV6-6 with TRBJ2-2; a weak D match, TRBD1 (7 bases). Germline CDR1 and CDR2: MNHNY and SVGAGI (reference sequence). The CDR3 loop spans 14 amino acids. V was trimmed by 6 bases and J by 5 bases, leaving 13 bases between them. The CDR3 DNA sequence: TGTGCCAGCAGCAGGGGGGCGCGTACCGGGGAGCTGTTTTTT. Encoded protein: CASSRGARTGELFF.

The chain joins TRBV19 to TRBJ2-3; D unclear. Trimming stripped 3 bases from V and 1 base from J, with 2 bases between. The CDR3 loop spans 12 amino acids. Germline V lookup: CDR1 LNHDA, CDR2 SQIVND (reference sequence). The CDR3 DNA reads as TGTGCCAGTAGTATGCGCACAGATACGCAGTATTTT. Translation gives CASSMRTDTQYF. Full variable domain (remainder filled in from reference TRBV19 and TRBJ2-3): DGGITQSPKYLFRKEGQNVTLSCEQNLNHDAMYWYRQDPGQGLRLIYYSQIVNDFQKGDIAEGYSVSREKKESFPLTVTSAQKNPTAFYLCASSMRTDTQYFGPGTRLTVL.

The gene calls are TRBV5-1 and TRBJ2-7, with 7 bases matching TRBD2. After removal of 1 base from V and 2 bases from J, the junction contained 15 bases not matched to a gene. CDR3 length equals 18 residues. CDR1 SGHRS and CDR2 YFSETQ come from the germline V gene. CDR3 protein: CASSLWGGENGLAYEQYF. Written as DNA, the CDR3 is TGCGCCAGCAGCTTGTGGGGTGGGGAGAATGGACTAGCCTACGAGCAGTACTTC.

V usage is TRBV29-1 and J usage is TRBJ2-3; D is unclear. The germline gives CDR1 SQVTM, CDR2 ANQGSEA. This CDR3 spans 12 amino acids. V lost 7 bases and J lost 4, with 12 bases in between. In DNA, the CDR3 is TGCAGCGGGGGAAGTTCGTCAGATACGCAGTATTTT. Amino acids: CSGGSSSDTQYF.

V is TRBV7-9 and J is TRBJ1-1; D may be TRBD1 (6 bases). Germline V gives CDR1 SEHNR, CDR2 FQNEAQ (reference sequence). Trimming stripped 2 bases from V and 6 bases from J, with 13 bases between. This CDR3 has 14 amino acids. The CDR3 reads CASSLLTGRPEAFF. The CDR3 coding sequence is TGTGCCAGCAGCTTACTAACAGGGAGACCTGAAGCTTTCTTT.

This chain uses TRBV11-2 with TRBJ2-1, with D possibly being TRBD2 (5 bases). CDR1 is SGHAT, CDR2 FQNNGV, per germline. The CDR3 has 14 amino acids. Trimming stripped 2 bases from V and 8 bases from J, with 13 bases between. CDR3 amino acids: CASSLFASLDEQFF. In nucleotides, the CDR3 is TGTGCCAGCAGCTTATTTGCTAGCTTGGATGAGCAGTTCTTC.

The chain has TRBV6-1 and TRBJ2-7; 7 positions agree with TRBD2. The trim removed 7 bases at V and 3 bases at J, leaving 6 bases unmatched. This CDR3 has 13 amino acids. Germline CDR1 is MNHNS and CDR2 is SASEGT. This chain's CDR3 is CASMVREGYEQYF. The CDR3 nucleotides are TGTGCCAGCATGGTGAGGGAGGGCTACGAGCAGTACTTC.

As concerns this clone: The sample contains more than one DNA sequence encoding this CDR3. The chain uses TRBV11-2 and TRBJ2-1; D ambiguous. From germline, CDR1 is SGHAT and CDR2 FQNNGV. The CDR3 runs 12 residues. V was clipped by 3 bases and J by 4 bases, with 4 bases between them. DNA for the CDR3: TGTGCCAGCAGCTTGGGTTACAATGAGCAGTTCTTC. This gives the protein CASSLGYNEQFF.

The genes are TRBV6-5 and TRBJ2-2; D gene unclear. Germline values: CDR1 MNHEY, CDR2 SVGAGI. V lost 1 base and J lost 1, with 7 bases in between. The CDR3 extends over 15 amino acids. The CDR3 region is CASSYYPGNTGELFF. The CDR3 DNA reads as TGTGCCAGCAGTTACTATCCGGGGAACACCGGGGAGCTGTTTTTT.

V usage is TRBV14 and J usage is TRBJ2-2, with TRBD2 identical over 9 bases. The CDR3 runs to 16 residues. With 4 bases clipped from V and 5 bases from J, the junction kept 8 bases outside the gene matches. Looked up from germline, CDR1 is SGHDN and CDR2 is FVKESK. The CDR3 sequence: CASSLLAGVRTGELFF. DNA of the CDR3: TGTGCCAGCAGCCTTTTAGCGGGAGTGCGTACCGGGGAGCTGTTTTTT.

The chain links TRBV2 to TRBJ2-1; 13 bases line up with TRBD2. This CDR3 contains 17 residues. Losses at the gene ends were 6 bases for V and 8 bases for J; bases not matched to a gene: 13. CDR1 and CDR2 (germline): SNHLY, FYNNEI. The CDR3 coding sequence is TGTGCCAGCAGAGAACCTGGGACTAGCGGGATTCTGGATGAGCAGTTCTTC. It specifies CASREPGTSGILDEQFF.

The V gene is TRBV2, the J gene TRBJ1-2; 9 nucleotides align to TRBD1. Losses at the gene ends were 7 bases for V and 2 bases for J; bases not matched to a gene: 14. The CDR3 has 17 amino acids. Germline assignment: CDR1 SNHLY and CDR2 FYNNEI. The CDR3 sequence: CASTRENRGQGNYGYTF. Here the CDR3 DNA reads TGTGCCAGCACACGTGAGAACAGGGGGCAAGGAAACTATGGCTACACCTTC.

The sample holds one count of this clone. The rearrangement joins TRBV30 to TRBJ2-7, with D perhaps TRBD2 (6 bases). Germline assignment: CDR1 GTSNPN and CDR2 SVGIG (reference sequence). The CDR3 spans 15 residues. V shed 4 bases and J shed 6 bases, with 22 bases lying between them. CDR3 amino acids: CAWTSQAGSNSEQYF. Written as DNA, the CDR3 is TGTGCCTGGACTTCACAAGCCGGGAGCAACTCCGAGCAGTACTTC.

The V call is TRBV19, the J call TRBJ2-7, with D perhaps assigned TRBD1 or TRBD2 (5 bases each). There are 14 residues in the CDR3. With 7 bases removed from V and 2 bases from J, the gap between germline ends came to 15 bases. Germline V gene data show CDR1 as LNHDA and CDR2 as SQIVND (reference sequence). The CDR3: CASKIGVGAYEQYF. The CDR3 bases are TGTGCCAGTAAAATAGGGGTGGGGGCCTACGAGCAGTACTTC.

The V call is TRBV18, the J call TRBJ1-5; 10 positions agree with TRBD1. The CDR3 is 15 residues long. Germline trimming cut 4 bases from V and 6 bases from J; bases unmatched to any gene: 6. The germline V gene encodes CDR1 KGHSH and CDR2 LQKENI. The CDR3 DNA sequence: TGTGCCAGCTCACTGGGACAGGGGCTGATTCAGCCCCAGCATTTT. Protein sequence: CASSLGQGLIQPQHF.

This chain links TRBV27 with TRBJ1-1; no clear D gene. Germline V lookup: CDR1 MNHEY, CDR2 SMNVEV (reference sequence). V lost 1 base to trimming and J lost 4 bases, with 10 bases between them. This CDR3 has 14 amino acids. CDR3 nucleotides: TGTGCCAGCAGTTTATGGGGTCGTTTCACTGAAGCTTTCTTT. It codes for CASSLWGRFTEAFF.

V usage is TRBV13 and J usage is TRBJ2-7, with D hard to call. In germline, CDR1 is PRHDT, CDR2 FYEKMQ (reference sequence). The CDR3 spans 15 residues. Trimming left V 5 bases short and J 0 bases short, with 14 bases between. The CDR3 DNA is TGTGCCAGCAGCACCGTTACGGGTCTCTCCTACGAGCAGTACTTC. Translation gives CASSTVTGLSYEQYF.

The chain couples TRBV19 to TRBJ2-5; TRBD1 matches at 7 bases. CDR3 length equals 15 residues. Germline V gene sequence: CDR1 LNHDA, CDR2 SQIVND (reference sequence). With V trimmed by 5 bases and J by 3 bases, 9 bases remained unmatched. CDR3 region: CASSLSRDSKETQYF. The CDR3 bases are TGTGCCAGTAGTTTAAGCCGGGACAGCAAAGAGACCCAGTACTTC.